This T cell receptor beta chain was recovered during a study of post-analysis software for immune sequencing data. Researchers reported that TCR beta cDNA libraries carried unique molecular identifiers. TCRdb used MiXCR to reprocess the PCR reads, holding one entry per CDR3 protein. The repertoire consists of more than 350,000 distinct CDR3 sequences, with more than 30% occurring once and the leading ten covering less than 10%. This TCR was sampled from a girl aged 2-15 years with multiple sclerosis. The sequencing input was blood.

CDR3 DNA sequence: TGTGCCAGCCTCCTGGGAGGGGGGAACATTCAGTACTTC. Residues: CASLLGGGNIQYF. This chain connects TRBV28 to TRBJ2-5; perhaps TRBD2 as D (7 bases). The J call could be wrong; TRBJ2-4 is a better fit for the DNA end. CDR3 length equals 13 residues. Germline V gives CDR1 MDHEN, CDR2 SYDVKM.